The next 26 T cell receptor beta chains were all read from a single sample in a study of blood T cell repertoires in COVID-19. The protocol was immunoSEQ multiplex PCR, while the TCRdb copy is restricted to in-frame clones and leaves out a portion. Found here are 250,000 or so clones, about 86% of them singletons; the top ten hold around 3.5%. Sample: PBMCs or T cells enriched from blood (not recorded which). These receptors all stem from a man between 50 and 59 years old who had recovered from COVID-19.

The chain carries TRBV5-6 and TRBJ2-3, with 9 bases matching TRBD2. V dropped 1 base and J dropped 1; count of bases not matched to a gene: 10. This CDR3 spans 18 amino acids. CDR1 and CDR2 from the germline V gene are SGHDT and YYEEEE. The CDR3 coding sequence is TGTGCCAGCAGCTTGATGTCTAGCGGGGCCTGGGGCACAGATACGCAGTATTTT. This translates into CASSLMSSGAWGTDTQYF.

This chain links TRBV7-6 with TRBJ1-2, with D uncertain. Trimming cost V 4 bases and J 5 bases, with 26 bases left between them. Germline V gene data show CDR1 as SGHVS and CDR2 as FNYEAQ. The CDR3 is 18 amino acids. In DNA form, the CDR3 reads TGTGCCAGCAGCTCCACCTGGGAAAGGATGGGAGTCCCATATGGCTACACCTTC. Its protein is CASSSTWERMGVPYGYTF.

CDR3 residues: CASSIDLLVGGTEAFF. The CDR3 DNA is TGTGCCAGTAGTATAGATCTTTTGGTCGGCGGCACTGAAGCTTTCTTT. The V call is TRBV19, the J call TRBJ1-1; D gene ambiguous. The CDR3 extends over 16 amino acids. V lost 0 bases, J lost 4 bases, and 15 bases lay in between. Germline V gene lookup returns CDR1 LNHDA and CDR2 SQIVND (reference sequence). Full variable domain (outside the CDR3, taken from reference TRBV19 and TRBJ1-1): DGGITQSPKYLFRKEGQNVTLSCEQNLNHDAMYWYRQDPGQGLRLIYYSQIVNDFQKGDIAEGYSVSREKKESFPLTVTSAQKNPTAFYLCASSIDLLVGGTEAFFGQGTRLTVV.

This clone was detected only a few times. The V and J genes are TRBV5-1 and TRBJ2-1; 9 bases fit TRBD2. V lost 0 bases to trimming and J lost 4 bases; unmatched junction nucleotides: 2. The CDR3 is made up of 15 amino acids. The germline gives CDR1 SGHRS, CDR2 YFSETQ. CDR3 sequence (DNA): TGCGCCAGCAGCTTGGGACTAGCGGAATACAATGAGCAGTTCTTC. Its translation is CASSLGLAEYNEQFF. Using reference TRBV5-1 and TRBJ2-1 for the parts outside the CDR3, the full variable domain is KAGVTQTPRYLIKTRGQQVTLSCSPISGHRSVSWYQQTPGQGLQFLFEYFSETQRNKGNFPGRFSGRQFSNSRSEMNVSTLELGDSALYLCASSLGLAEYNEQFFGPGTRLTVL.

The V and J genes are TRBV19 and TRBJ2-1; 9 bases align to TRBD2. In germline, CDR1 is LNHDA, CDR2 SQIVND (reference sequence). After removal of 3 bases from V and 10 bases from J, the junction contained 13 bases not matched to a gene. The length of the CDR3 is 16 residues. CDR3 loop: CASSIQLSAGGGEQFF. The CDR3 region has the DNA TGTGCCAGTAGTATTCAGCTCTCAGCGGGAGGAGGAGAGCAGTTCTTC. The whole variable domain, filled in from reference TRBV19 and TRBJ2-1, reads DGGITQSPKYLFRKEGQNVTLSCEQNLNHDAMYWYRQDPGQGLRLIYYSQIVNDFQKGDIAEGYSVSREKKESFPLTVTSAQKNPTAFYLCASSIQLSAGGGEQFFGPGTRLTVL.

This clone was counted a single time. The genes are TRBV18 and TRBJ1-6; 7 bases line up with TRBD1. Unmatched junction bases numbered 3, after V lost 4 bases and J lost 6 bases. CDR3 size: 14 residues. Per the germline V gene, CDR1 is KGHSH and CDR2 is LQKENI. The CDR3 bases are TGTGCCAGCTCACGGGGACAGATTAATTCACCCCTCCACTTT. Translating it yields CASSRGQINSPLHF.

V and J are TRBV4-2 and TRBJ2-3, with 7 bases lining up with TRBD1. This CDR3 region has 18 residues. Germline CDR1 and CDR2: LGHNA and YNFKEQ. With V trimmed by 3 bases and J by 0 bases, 12 bases remained unmatched. For the CDR3, the DNA is TGTGCCAGCAGCCAGGGACAGACAGCTAGTTCGAGCACAGATACGCAGTATTTT. Residues: CASSQGQTASSSTDTQYF.

This chain links TRBV7-3 with TRBJ2-5, with D tentatively TRBD1 (5 bases). CDR1 and CDR2 from the germline V gene are SGHTA and FQGTGA. The CDR3 is 13 residues long. Trimming removed 4 bases from V and 5 bases from J, with 11 bases in between. This CDR3 reads CASSSQGRETQYF. CDR3 DNA: TGTGCCAGCAGCTCCCAGGGTAGGGAGACCCAGTACTTC.

The V and J genes are TRBV29-1 and TRBJ2-7; TRBD1 is a possible D gene (5 bases). The germline V and J ends were trimmed by 4 bases and 2 bases, with 12 bases remaining between them. The germline V gene has CDR1 SQVTM and CDR2 ANQGSEA. The CDR3 totals 13 residues. In DNA form, the CDR3 reads TGCAGCGTTGGCCGCGACAGTGCCTACGAGCAGTACTTC. Translated, it gives CSVGRDSAYEQYF.

The chain carries TRBV6-5 and TRBJ2-5; 8 positions agree with TRBD1. The germline CDR1 and CDR2 sequences are MNHEY and SVGAGI. V was clipped by 2 bases and J by 2 bases; unmatched bases: 4. The CDR3 is 15 amino acids. CDR3 DNA sequence: TGTGCCAGCAGTTACGGACAGGGAAGGCAAGAGACCCAGTACTTC. Its translation is CASSYGQGRQETQYF.

The CDR3 loop is CASSVPGRSSGYTF. The CDR3 nucleotides are TGCGCCAGCAGCGTCCCCGGGAGATCGAGTGGCTACACCTTC. The V and J genes are TRBV4-1 and TRBJ1-2; the D is unclear. Germline assignment: CDR1 MGHRA and CDR2 YSYEKL. CDR3 length: 14 residues. V gave up 5 bases and J gave up 7 bases, with 17 bases separating them.

This clone was found once. V gene TRBV30 combines with J gene TRBJ2-7; perhaps TRBD1 as D (6 bases). The CDR3 spans 12 residues. The V end lost 5 bases, the J end lost 1 base, and 9 bases lay between the germline ends. Germline V gives CDR1 GTSNPN, CDR2 SVGIG (reference sequence). This CDR3 reads CAWAGESYEQYF. In nucleotides, the CDR3 is TGTGCCTGGGCAGGGGAATCCTACGAGCAGTACTTC.

The chain links TRBV11-1 to TRBJ2-7; possible D gene TRBD2, 5 bases. The CDR3 totals 14 residues. V lost 5 bases and J lost 7, with 18 bases in between. Germline V CDR1 and CDR2: SGHAT, FQDESV (reference sequence). CDR3 in amino acids: CASSGGHSEEEQYF. The CDR3 DNA reads TGTGCCAGCAGCGGAGGCCATTCAGAGGAGGAGCAGTACTTC.

The chain carries TRBV5-1 and TRBJ1-4; 10 bases align to TRBD1. CDR1 and CDR2 (germline): SGHRS, YFSETQ. The CDR3 extends over 21 amino acids. J was trimmed by 7 bases and V by 0 bases; bases with no gene match: 21. CDR3 in amino acids: CASSLDGWTGGVWGHLEKLFF. The CDR3 coding sequence is TGCGCCAGCAGCTTGGACGGGTGGACAGGGGGTGTTTGGGGCCACCTTGAAAAACTGTTTTTT. Based on the CDR3 plus reference TRBV5-1 and TRBJ1-4, the full variable domain is KAGVTQTPRYLIKTRGQQVTLSCSPISGHRSVSWYQQTPGQGLQFLFEYFSETQRNKGNFPGRFSGRQFSNSRSEMNVSTLELGDSALYLCASSLDGWTGGVWGHLEKLFFGSGTQLSVL.

The chain couples TRBV7-3 to TRBJ2-1; D remains ambiguous. This CDR3 comprises 15 residues. The germline CDR1 and CDR2 sequences are SGHTA and FQGTGA. The germline V and J ends were trimmed by 0 bases and 3 bases, with 9 bases remaining between them. In nucleotides, the CDR3 is TGTGCCAGCAGCTTAACGTCGGTCCGCTACAATGAGCAGTTCTTC. Its translation: CASSLTSVRYNEQFF.

The genes are TRBV9 and TRBJ2-7, with D unclear. V was clipped by 4 bases and J by 5 bases, with 16 bases between them. The CDR3 runs to 14 residues. Germline V lookup: CDR1 SGDLS, CDR2 YYNGEE. The CDR3 DNA follows: TGTGCCAGCAGCACCACGAACTCCAAGCACGAGCAGTACTTC. Amino acid sequence: CASSTTNSKHEQYF.

The CDR3 coding sequence is TGTGCCAGCAGTTCGGGACACTTGAACACTGAAGCTTTCTTT. Translation: CASSSGHLNTEAFF. The J gene is TRBJ1-1, the V gene TRBV6-5; D may be TRBD1 (6 bases). CDR3 length: 14 residues. Germline assignment: CDR1 MNHEY and CDR2 SVGAGI. Trimming took 4 bases from V and 0 from J, leaving 9 bases between them.

This clone was recorded only once. The V call is TRBV19, the J call TRBJ2-2; 9 bases are a match to TRBD2. This CDR3 is built from 16 residues. Germline-derived CDR1 and CDR2 are LNHDA and SQIVND (reference sequence). After removal of 9 bases from V and 3 bases from J, the junction contained 11 bases not matched to a gene. CDR3 nucleotides: TGTGCCAGCCAGTATAGAGCTAGCGGGGACACCGGGGAGCTGTTTTTT. As protein: CASQYRASGDTGELFF.

The rearrangement uses TRBV7-9 and TRBJ1-4; TRBD1 agrees at 9 bases. The CDR3 length is 14 residues. J gave up 8 bases and V 5 bases, and 6 bases lay outside the gene matches. Per germline, CDR1 SEHNR and CDR2 FQNEAQ (reference sequence). CDR3 bases: TGTGCCAGCAGCCTCCGGACAGGGGTCGAAAAACTGTTTTTT. This encodes CASSLRTGVEKLFF.

This clone was recorded only once. The chain joins TRBV3-1 (or the pseudogene TRBV3-2) to TRBJ2-3; possible D gene TRBD2, 6 bases. Trimming stripped 4 bases from V and 1 base from J, with 18 bases between. CDR1 is LGHDT and CDR2 is YNNKEL in the germline V gene (reference sequence). The CDR3 spans 17 residues. CDR3 loop: CASSRLPGTEGTDTQYF. The DNA for the CDR3 is TGTGCCAGCAGCCGTCTTCCAGGGACTGAGGGCACAGATACGCAGTATTTT.

The rearrangement links TRBV20-1 to TRBJ2-3, with TRBD2 identical over 7 bases. This CDR3 has 14 amino acids. Germline CDR1 reads DFQATT; CDR2 reads SNEGSKA (reference sequence). Trimming at V came to 3 bases and at J to 3 bases, leaving 6 bases not matched to a gene. The CDR3 reads CSASISGATDTQYF. In nucleotides, the CDR3 is TGCAGTGCTAGTATCAGCGGGGCTACAGATACGCAGTATTTT.

This clone was recorded once. The chain is built from TRBV19 and TRBJ2-7; D might be TRBD2 (5 bases). The V and J ends lost 6 bases and 7 bases respectively, with 19 bases between them. Germline-derived CDR1 and CDR2 are LNHDA and SQIVND (reference sequence). CDR3 size: 14 residues. CDR3 residues: CASRAGRGTGEQYF. The CDR3 bases are TGTGCCAGTAGAGCCGGACGGGGAACGGGGGAGCAGTACTTC.

Turning to this clone: This sample also contains other DNA sequences that code for the same CDR3. CDR3 sequence: CASSLGVGASNQPQHF. The CDR3 DNA reads TGTGCCAGCAGCTTAGGGGTGGGGGCGAGCAATCAGCCCCAGCATTTT. This sequence joins TRBV11-2 and TRBJ1-5, with a tentative D call TRBD1 (6 bases). V gave up 1 base and J gave up 1 base, with 11 bases separating them. Germline loops: CDR1 SGHAT, CDR2 FQNNGV. This CDR3 is built from 16 residues.

The chain has TRBV29-1 and TRBJ1-2; TRBD1 matches at 9 bases. J gave up 5 bases and V 3 bases, and 4 bases lay outside the gene matches. The germline V gene encodes CDR1 SQVTM and CDR2 ANQGSEA. The CDR3 is 13 amino acids. The chain's CDR3 is CSVDTGGDYGYTF. CDR3 in DNA: TGCAGCGTTGATACAGGGGGCGATTATGGCTACACCTTC.

The rearrangement links TRBV20-1 to TRBJ2-3, with TRBD2 matching 7 bases. Germline CDR1 DFQATT, CDR2 SNEGSKA (reference sequence). The CDR3 length is 17 residues. The ends lost 3 bases at V and 1 base at J; junction bases unmatched: 13. The CDR3 reads CSASPPIGLAGTDTQYF. CDR3 nucleotide sequence: TGCAGTGCTAGTCCCCCTATCGGGCTAGCGGGCACAGATACGCAGTATTTT.

V usage is TRBV5-4 and J usage is TRBJ2-7, with 9 bases identical to TRBD2. V gave up 0 bases and J gave up 3 bases; unmatched junction bases: 4. The length of the CDR3 is 15 residues. Germline V gene data show CDR1 as SGHNT and CDR2 as YYREEE (reference sequence). The DNA of the CDR3 is TGTGCCAGCAGCTTGGCGGGCGGGAGGGTCTACGAGCAGTACTTC. It translates to CASSLAGGRVYEQYF.